This TCR beta chain was documented in a study of OX40 agonist ivuxolimab in advanced cancers. Repertoires were generated with immunoSEQ multiplex PCR, while TCRdb's copy carries only in-frame clones and drops some. The repertoire has over 25,000 clones, over 75% of them found once; the top ten carry less than 50%. Germline V gene lookup returns CDR1 GTSNPN and CDR2 SVGIG (reference sequence). V dropped 2 bases and J dropped 0 bases, with 11 bases sitting between them. CDR3 length: 15 residues. This clone was detected only a few times. The V call is TRBV30, the J call TRBJ1-3; D gene uncertain. This receptor was taken from an adult with an advanced solid tumor such as melanoma, head and neck, liver or kidney cancer. This sample comprised CD4+ or CD8+ T cells sorted from blood, obtained in a trial of the OX40 agonist ivuxolimab. The CDR3 loop reads CAWSIGSSSGNTIYF. CDR3 DNA sequence: TGTGCCTGGAGTATCGGCTCTAGCTCTGGAAACACCATATATTTT.